This T cell receptor (beta chain) comes out of a study of cytomegalovirus exposure and HLA in healthy donors. A few counts support this clone. Its target is not known. Study-level points and caveats: Compared with the roughly 700-donor mean, an Asian-associated ancestry cluster reportedly had fewer N-insertions, according to a later analysis. Equally common other TCR beta chains were less clonally expanded than HLA-associated ones, a later analysis found.

Between the trimmed V and J ends, which lost 4 bases and 7 bases, there was a span of 25 bases. Germline CDR1 MNHNS, CDR2 SASEGT. The CDR3 extends over 18 amino acids. Each of the donors was a healthy bone marrow donor. PCR was performed using 60 Vbeta and 13 Jbeta primers. The table came from immunoSEQ multiplex PCR; TCRdb's copy has only in-frame clones and leaves some out. Here the sample spans approximately 100,000 clones, 80% being singletons. The sequence was collected from a man aged 18 to 30 in good health and CMV-seronegative. The sample consisted of PBMCs. The rearrangement uses TRBV6-1 and TRBJ1-4; D possibly corresponds to TRBD1 (6 bases). The CDR3 protein is CASSVGGASLSGAEKLFF. The CDR3, as DNA: TGTGCCAGCAGTGTAGGGGGGGCGTCGCTCTCAGGGGCTGAAAAACTGTTTTTT.